This T cell receptor beta chain was retrieved from a study of CD8 T cells in Susac syndrome (dated by TCRdb to between 2017 and 2020). General notes on the study: The study used repertoire sequencing to test whether antigen drove CD8+ T cell activation and differentiation in Susac syndrome.

V trim: 2 bases; J trim: 4 bases; unmatched bases: 3. The CDR3 measures 14 amino acids from cysteine to phenylalanine. The entry retains the CDR3 DNA only, 42 bases that are in frame from base 1. CDR1 is given as SGHNT and CDR2 as YYREEE, both from the germline V gene (reference sequence). A word on this clonotype: Its binding antigen is unknown. No per-base quality is available; no much larger clone lies one base away.

Peripheral blood CD8+ and CD4+ T cells from healthy donors, Susac syndrome patients and multiple sclerosis patients were profiled by high-throughput TCR beta sequencing. Healthy donors were included as age- and sex-matched controls. Bulk CD8+ and CD4+ T cells were purified by magnetic negative isolation, while CD8+ TEMRA cells were enriched using FACS. Blood was drawn into EDTA tubes, processed within 24 hours, and PBMCs were isolated by density gradient centrifugation. PBMCs intended for TCR sequencing were frozen in liquid nitrogen and were later thawed in a 37 degrees C water bath. The sorted or isolated CD4+, CD8+ and CD8+ TEMRA cells reached a purity of at least 90%. General study outcomes and caveats: The TCR sequencing and HLA analysis was acknowledged to have included a relatively small number of individuals.

RNA was extracted with the RNeasy kit and roughly 0.45 to 1 ug was reverse transcribed using random hexamers. TCR beta CDR3 regions were amplified with the immunoSEQ multiplex PCR assay covering 54 Vbeta and 13 Jbeta segments. Bias from PCR amplification was corrected by using a synthetic template baseline for primer optimization and for computational correction. The study's processing was this. Reads were annotated to V, D and J genes according to IMGT and were analyzed with immunoSEQ Analyzer, with only productive sequences retained. To calculate clonality, Shannon entropy was normalized by log2 of the number of productive unique sequences and then subtracted from one. For each patient and control, public and private clones were evaluated among the 100 most prevalent clones. Susac-specific clones were defined as absent from healthy and MS cohorts, 850 to 1,300 published viral clones and other ImmuneACCESS disease sequences. TCRdb reprocessed the public reads (quality trimming at Q25 with fastp, clone calling with MiXCR) and kept in-frame beta chains. Merged by CDR3 protein, the rows form single entries marked with the most common genes and DNA. The V and J calls follow TCRdb's processing rather than the paper's. The sample has over 100,000 distinct CDR3 sequences on record, roughly 96% of them singletons. The ten largest make up roughly 0.099% of the sample.

This sequence originates from a human donor in good health. The chain couples TRBV5-4 to TRBJ2-1; 7 central bases correspond to TRBD1. Sample: CD4+ T cells from PBMCs. The nucleotide sequence reads TGTGCCAGCAGCTTCCCGGGACAGTACAATGAGCAGTTCTTC. Translated, this is CASSFPGQYNEQFF.